This record looks at one TCR beta chain sequence and its context. Profiling relied on immunoSEQ multiplex PCR, and the TCRdb table lists in-frame clones only, not all of them. The sample consists of 250,000 to 350,000 clones, approximately 85% of them appearing once. This specimen comes from a study of blood T cell repertoires in COVID-19. Seattle patients were enrolled during active infection and followed longitudinally. This receptor was obtained from a human donor with COVID-19, enrolled during active disease. The donor label of this sample is uncertain. Sequenced sample: peripheral blood.

The CDR3 loop reads CASSPGTVDVNYGYTF. The CDR3, as DNA: TGTGCCAGCAGCCCCGGGACAGTGGATGTTAACTATGGCTACACCTTC. The J gene is TRBJ1-2, the V gene TRBV4-2; TRBD1 matches 7 bases. The CDR3 is made up of 16 amino acids. Unmatched junction bases numbered 9, after V lost 4 bases and J lost 1 base. Germline CDR1 LGHNA, CDR2 YNFKEQ.